The clone carrying this TCR beta chain occurred a few times. Antigen: not known. Sequencing used immunoSEQ multiplex PCR; TCRdb keeps in-frame clones, though not all of them. The sample has about 670,000 clones; 72% are singletons. The data originate from a study of shared clonotypes between healthy human individuals. Adults of Caucasian background living in Nashville, Tennessee made up all donors. Naive CD45RA+ and memory CD45RA-negative subsets were split from CD4+ cells. The CDR3 has 13 residues. Per germline, CDR1 SGHNT and CDR2 YYREEE (reference sequence). V lost 3 bases, J lost 7 bases, and 11 bases lay in between. Study findings and constraints: The generation probabilities recorded for non-shared clonotypes fell below those of clonotypes shared by all four donors.

This TCR was sampled from a woman in her thirties in good health. The source material was memory CD4+ T cells sorted from blood. The subset is: CD45RA-negative fraction. The rearrangement joins TRBV5-4 to TRBJ2-4, with D perhaps being TRBD1 or TRBD2 (5 bases each). CDR3 sequence (DNA): TGTGCCAGCAGCTGGGGGACGCAGAACATTCAGTACTTC. It translates to CASSWGTQNIQYF.